This entry features one TCR beta chain sequence. This sample stems from a study of blood T cell repertoires in COVID-19. Assay: immunoSEQ multiplex PCR; the TCRdb copy retains only in-frame clones and omits some. The sample shows fewer than 350,000 clones, 81% of them seen only once. The V gene end was trimmed by 5 bases and the J gene end by 4 bases; junction bases not matched to a gene: 6. The CDR3 covers 14 residues. Germline loops: CDR1 MNHNY, CDR2 SVGAGI (reference sequence). This chain connects TRBV6-6 to TRBJ2-7; TRBD1 matches 9 bases. The source of this sequence is a woman in her sixties or seventies with active or convalescent COVID-19. The specimen sequenced was peripheral blood. CDR3 in DNA: TGTGCCAGCAGTAAACAGGGGGCGAGGTACGAGCAGTACTTC. It translates to CASSKQGARYEQYF.